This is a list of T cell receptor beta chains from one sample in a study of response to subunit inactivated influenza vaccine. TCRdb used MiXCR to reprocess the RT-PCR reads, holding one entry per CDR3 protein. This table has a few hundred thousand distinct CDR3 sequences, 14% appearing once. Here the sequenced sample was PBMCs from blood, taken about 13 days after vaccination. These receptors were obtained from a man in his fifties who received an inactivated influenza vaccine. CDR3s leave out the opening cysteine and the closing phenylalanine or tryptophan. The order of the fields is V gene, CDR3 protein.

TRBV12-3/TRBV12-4 ASRTRDREAF
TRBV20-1 SASPGSNEKLF
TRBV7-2 ASSVSRDPAYEQY
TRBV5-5 ASSLLPTGELF
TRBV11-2 ASSFQTGPKGLNIQY
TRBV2 ASTRDTINQPQH
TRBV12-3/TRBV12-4 ASSETGWRVAYEQY
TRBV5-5 ASSRRMYNEQF
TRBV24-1 ATSDSQFIETQY
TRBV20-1 SARRQTLTYEQY
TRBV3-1 ASSQEGAGAEQY
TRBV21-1 ASSKFAAGDHQETQY
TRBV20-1 SARDLTSGNTDTQY
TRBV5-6 ASSFGTGTEAF
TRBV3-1 ASEGTKGVGTQY
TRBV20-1 SAKTATADTDTQY
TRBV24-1 ATSDLRGSGSYNNEQF
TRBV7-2 ASSDRRAGVPGELF
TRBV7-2 ASSDGNNSPLH
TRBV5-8 ASSTLMGRTEAF
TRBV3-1 ASSQRWGARFPDTQY
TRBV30 AWIDGAAAEAF
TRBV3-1 ASSQDPRTKTQY
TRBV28 ASRQTNTGELF
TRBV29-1 SVASGKGGGYT
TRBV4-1 ASSQDTGTGEQY
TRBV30 AWKESARGAF
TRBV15 ATSSRTGFGDEQF
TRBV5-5 ASSRTGGLTNEKLF
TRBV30 AWMGASGRSSYNEQF
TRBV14 ASSQKKYPSPGEQY
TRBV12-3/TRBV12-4 ASSPGQGSADTQY
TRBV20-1 SARSYEQY
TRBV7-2 ASSLVGGRGNTGELF
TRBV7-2 ASSLADGYGYT
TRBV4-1 ASGPNGWNLNTEAF
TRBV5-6 ASSKPLDRAVNEQF